Listed here are 25 T cell receptor beta chains from one sample, sequenced in a study of beta chain features in type 1 diabetes (dated by TCRdb to about 2018). Libraries were made using the immunoSEQ multiplex PCR assay. The entire isolated RNA was reverse transcribed using the High Capacity cDNA Reverse Transcription Kit, and thus expressed TCRB transcripts were sequenced. This immuneACCESS table, as held by TCRdb, lists in-frame sequences with V and J called but not all clones. Of the missing ones, under half trace to an unresolved V gene in checked studies; the others have no known cause. Counted in this sample were under 550,000 clones; about an eighth of them appeared once. Of the sample, approximately 0.05% is held by the ten largest clones. The source material was naive CD4+ T cells from blood. Explained via the paper, the cell subset or site label denotes: true naive CD4+ T cells. These receptors originate from a woman younger than 30 in good health.

CDR3 DNA: TGTGCCAGCGGGGGTGGATTGGTAGAGACCCAGTACTTC. Its translation is CASGGGLVETQYF. The chain links TRBV2 to TRBJ2-5; D may correspond to TRBD1 or TRBD2 (5 bases each). The V gene's germline CDR1 is SNHLY and CDR2 FYNNEI. CDR3 size: 13 residues. With 8 bases removed from V and 4 bases from J, the gap between germline ends came to 14 bases.

The CDR3 sequence is CAWRLTGRRTEAFF. CDR3 coding DNA: TGTGCCTGGAGACTGACAGGGCGGCGGACTGAAGCTTTCTTT. This rearrangement joins TRBV30 to TRBJ1-1; 7 bases align to TRBD1. The germline gives CDR1 GTSNPN, CDR2 SVGIG (reference sequence). The ends lost 3 bases at V and 5 bases at J; junction bases unmatched: 9. CDR3 size: 14 residues.

This clone was counted only a few times. The CDR3 DNA reads TGTGCCAGCAGCACGACTAGCGGGGGCGAGCAGTACTTC. It is translated as CASSTTSGGEQYF. The rearrangement uses TRBV7-9 and TRBJ2-7, with 12 bases aligning to TRBD2. This CDR3 region has 13 residues. Germline trimming cut 5 bases from V and 6 bases from J; bases unmatched to any gene: 2. CDR1 is SEHNR, CDR2 FQNEAQ, per germline (reference sequence).

This clone was counted between two and nine times. V usage is TRBV29-1 and J usage is TRBJ1-1; D uncertain. Trimming removed 0 bases at V and 3 bases at J, with 20 bases between. Germline CDR1 reads SQVTM; CDR2 reads ANQGSEA. The CDR3 spans 17 residues. CDR3 sequence: CSVEDRTPLSWDTEAFF. The CDR3, as DNA: TGCAGCGTTGAAGACCGGACTCCTCTAAGTTGGGACACTGAAGCTTTCTTT. The full variable domain, its missing parts supplied by reference TRBV29-1 and TRBJ1-1, is SAVISQKPSRDICQRGTSLTIQCQVDSQVTMMFWYRQQPGQSLTLIATANQGSEATYESGFVIDKFPISRPNLTFSTLTVSNMSPEDSSIYLCSVEDRTPLSWDTEAFFGQGTRLTVV.

This clone showed up just a few times. The chain has TRBV11-3 and TRBJ2-3; no firm D call. V shed 2 bases and J shed 8 bases, with 8 bases lying between them. Per the germline V gene, CDR1 is SGHNT and CDR2 is YENEEA. CDR3 size: 12 residues. DNA for the CDR3: TGTGCCAGCAGCTTAAGTGCGGCTACGCAGTATTTT. Its translation: CASSLSAATQYF.

V and J are TRBV28 and TRBJ1-5; D is uncertain. CDR3 length: 13 residues. Germline loops: CDR1 MDHEN, CDR2 SYDVKM. V shed 2 bases and J shed 12 bases, with 14 bases lying between them. This CDR3 reads CASSLAVARRQHF. The DNA of the CDR3 is TGTGCCAGCAGTTTAGCGGTCGCCAGGCGCCAGCATTTT.

The V gene is TRBV7-2, the J gene TRBJ2-3, with 10 bases that match TRBD2. V lost 1 base and J lost 4; bases outside the gene matches: 11. The CDR3 runs to 18 residues. Germline-derived CDR1 and CDR2 are SGHTA and FQGNSA. Written as DNA, the CDR3 is TGTGCCAGCAGCTTAGAGCTAGCGGGAGTGTATCGGGCAGATACGCAGTATTTT. Translation gives CASSLELAGVYRADTQYF.

The chain combines TRBV14 with TRBJ2-5; D may be TRBD1 (6 bases). Germline CDR1 reads SGHDN; CDR2 reads FVKESK. CDR3 size: 15 residues. The ends were cut back, 2 bases at V and 5 bases at J, with 15 bases in the middle. CDR3 nucleotide sequence: TGTGCCAGCAGCCAATATACGACAGGTGGGGAGACCCAGTACTTC. Its translation: CASSQYTTGGETQYF.

There are a few counts of this clone. The chain links TRBV7-9 to TRBJ2-1, with D perhaps matching TRBD2 (6 bases). The CDR3 consists of 18 residues. V was pared by 3 bases and J by 8 bases, with 26 bases between. Germline assignment: CDR1 SEHNR and CDR2 FQNEAQ (reference sequence). The CDR3 DNA is TGTGCCAGCAGCTTGTCACCTGGTAGGAGACTAGGTTCCCATGAGCAGTTCTTC. Amino acid sequence: CASSLSPGRRLGSHEQFF.

This chain connects TRBV4-3 to TRBJ1-2, with TRBD1 as a possible D gene (5 bases). The CDR3 extends over 11 amino acids. Germline values: CDR1 LGHNA, CDR2 YSLEER. Trimming shortened V by 1 base and J by 12 bases, and 9 bases separated the two germline ends. CDR3 protein: CASSQGTTHTF. CDR3 in DNA: TGCGCCAGCAGCCAAGGGACAACTCACACCTTC.

The chain combines TRBV18 with TRBJ1-1; D remains ambiguous. Germline V gene lookup returns CDR1 KGHSH and CDR2 LQKENI. CDR3 length: 13 amino acids. V lost 6 bases to trimming and J lost 1 base, with 9 bases between them. The CDR3 nucleotides are TGTGCCAGCTCCCCGAACACGAACACTGAAGCTTTCTTT. It yields the protein CASSPNTNTEAFF.

The rearrangement links TRBV19 to TRBJ2-7; TRBD2 might be the D (5 bases). The germline V gene has CDR1 LNHDA and CDR2 SQIVND (reference sequence). V lost 1 base, J lost 4 bases, and 11 bases lay in between. The CDR3 loop spans 14 amino acids. The CDR3 sequence is CASSIGGAVYEQYF. The CDR3 DNA reads TGTGCCAGTAGTATAGGGGGAGCAGTTTACGAGCAGTACTTC.

Remarks on this clone: At the DNA level, this CDR3 is encoded by other sequences in the same sample as well. This chain uses TRBV7-2 with TRBJ2-5; D gene uncertain. V was clipped by 5 bases and J by 1 base, with 5 bases between them. The CDR3 sequence is 12 residues long. Germline V gene data show CDR1 as SGHTA and CDR2 as FQGNSA. As DNA, the CDR3 is TGTGCCAGCAGCCCGCGCCAAGAGACCCAGTACTTC. Translated: CASSPRQETQYF.

The chain has TRBV2 and TRBJ2-2; D might be TRBD2 (5 bases). The germline gives CDR1 SNHLY, CDR2 FYNNEI. This CDR3 is 14 amino acids long. Trimming cost V 10 bases and J 4 bases, with 16 bases left between them. The CDR3 DNA is TGTGCCATCCTCTTACTCCGGGGCACCGGGGAGCTGTTTTTT. This gives the protein CAILLLRGTGELFF.

This clone has a handful of counts. The chain is built from TRBV7-2 and TRBJ1-3; 7 positions agree with TRBD1. This CDR3 comprises 15 residues. V lost 5 bases, J lost 0 bases, and 4 bases stayed unmatched. Per the germline V gene, CDR1 is SGHTA and CDR2 is FQGNSA. The DNA of the CDR3 is TGTGCCAGCAGCCAGGACAGGACCTCTGGAAACACCATATATTTT. Amino acid sequence: CASSQDRTSGNTIYF.

This clone was counted a few times. This rearrangement joins TRBV19 to TRBJ2-5, with D possibly being TRBD2 (6 bases). V lost 7 bases, J lost 2 bases, and 14 bases lay in between. The CDR3 sequence is 14 residues long. Germline V gives CDR1 LNHDA, CDR2 SQIVND (reference sequence). The CDR3 nucleotides read TGTGCCAGTACGTCGGAAGGGAGGCAAGAGACCCAGTACTTC. It is translated as CASTSEGRQETQYF. Full variable domain (rest looked up from reference TRBV19 and TRBJ2-5): DGGITQSPKYLFRKEGQNVTLSCEQNLNHDAMYWYRQDPGQGLRLIYYSQIVNDFQKGDIAEGYSVSREKKESFPLTVTSAQKNPTAFYLCASTSEGRQETQYFGPGTRLLVL.

The sample holds a few counts of this clone. The gene calls are TRBV5-6 and TRBJ2-4, with D possibly being TRBD2 (6 bases). Trimming shortened V by 4 bases and J by 0 bases, and 14 bases separated the two germline ends. Germline V gene data show CDR1 as SGHDT and CDR2 as YYEEEE. The CDR3 spans 16 residues. CDR3 sequence reads: CASSTGLSVAKNIQYF. The CDR3 nucleotides are TGTGCCAGCAGCACGGGACTCTCAGTAGCCAAAAACATTCAGTACTTC.

This clone was found a few times. The genes are TRBV7-9 and TRBJ1-2; no definite D call. Germline CDR1 is SEHNR and CDR2 is FQNEAQ (reference sequence). CDR3 length: 13 amino acids. V lost 2 bases and J 4 bases, leaving 8 bases between the germline ends. For the CDR3, the DNA is TGTGCCAGCAGCTTAACAGAGACCTATGGCTACACCTTC. As protein: CASSLTETYGYTF.

The chain carries TRBV13 and TRBJ2-1; no reliable D call. Trimming pared 1 base from V and 0 bases from J, leaving 10 bases between. The CDR3 has 16 residues. Germline values: CDR1 PRHDT, CDR2 FYEKMQ (reference sequence). The CDR3 is CASSLEAFSSYNEQFF. DNA for the CDR3: TGTGCCAGCAGCTTAGAGGCTTTCAGCTCCTACAATGAGCAGTTCTTC.

The CDR3, as DNA: TGTGCCAGCAGCTTAGAGGCTAGCGGGGGCCGGCCAGATACGCAGTATTTT. Its translation: CASSLEASGGRPDTQYF. This chain connects TRBV7-2 to TRBJ2-3; TRBD2 matches 10 bases. The J segment lost 4 bases and the V segment lost 1 base, leaving 8 bases of the junction unmatched. This CDR3 is built from 17 residues. CDR1 and CDR2 from the germline V gene are SGHTA and FQGNSA.

The chain uses TRBV4-1 and TRBJ2-3; no firm D call. The CDR3 has 14 residues. Trimming pared 0 bases from V and 2 bases from J, leaving 6 bases between. The germline V gene encodes CDR1 MGHRA and CDR2 YSYEKL. The DNA for the CDR3 is TGCGCCAGCAGCCAAGAGGGGTTCACAGATACGCAGTATTTT. Amino acid sequence: CASSQEGFTDTQYF.

This clone was detected a few times. This chain connects TRBV10-3 to TRBJ2-7; TRBD2 matches at 13 bases. The CDR3 totals 13 residues. V trimming: 6 bases; J trimming: 6 bases; junction bases outside the gene matches: 2. Germline V gives CDR1 ENHRY, CDR2 SYGVKD. The CDR3 loop reads CAISGTSGTEQYF. In DNA form, the CDR3 reads TGTGCCATCAGCGGGACTAGCGGGACCGAGCAGTACTTC.

This clone was picked up a small number of times. The rearrangement links TRBV18 to TRBJ2-5; the D gene is possibly TRBD1 (7 bases). CDR3 length equals 15 residues. V was clipped by 3 bases and J by 2 bases, with 13 bases between them. The V gene's germline CDR1 is KGHSH and CDR2 LQKENI. CDR3 residues: CASSPPSGGQETQYF. For the CDR3, the DNA is TGTGCCAGCTCACCCCCCTCAGGGGGGCAAGAGACCCAGTACTTC.

This clone was detected a few times. This chain uses TRBV29-1 with TRBJ2-3; perhaps D is TRBD1 or TRBD2 (5 bases each). The germline V and J ends were trimmed by 6 bases and 3 bases, with 16 bases remaining between them. The germline V gene has CDR1 SQVTM and CDR2 ANQGSEA. This CDR3 region has 14 residues. The CDR3 loop reads CSVKSGSKTDTQYF. As DNA, the CDR3 is TGCAGCGTAAAATCAGGGAGTAAGACAGATACGCAGTATTTT.

The chain is built from TRBV4-3 and TRBJ2-3; 7 positions match TRBD2. This CDR3 has 18 residues. The V gene end was trimmed by 4 bases and the J gene end by 5 bases; junction bases not matched to a gene: 18. CDR1 and CDR2 (germline): LGHNA, YSLEER. The CDR3, as DNA: TGCGCCAGCAGCCTTAATGTCGGACTAGTCGGGGGGAGAGATACGCAGTATTTT. Translated, it gives CASSLNVGLVGGRDTQYF.